This passage covers 29 T cell receptor beta chains from one sample sequenced in a study of prognosis after radiotherapy for stage I lung cancer. Genomic DNA was subjected to two-round multiplex PCR for amplification of TCR beta CDR3. TRBV and TRBJ genes each had their own specific primers in first-round PCR. TCRdb re-called the multiplex PCR reads with MiXCR, one entry per CDR3 protein. The data show about 22,000 distinct CDR3 sequences, more than 40% seen once. The source was PBMCs, collected before or after stereotactic body radiation therapy (not recorded which). The receptors originated from a donor at least 50 years old with non-small cell lung cancer.

The rearrangement uses TRBV6-2 or TRBV6-3 and TRBJ1-6; D possibly corresponds to TRBD1 (5 bases). The CDR3 consists of 13 residues. Per the germline V gene, CDR1 is MNHEY and CDR2 is SVGEGT. V was cut by 7 bases and J by 8 bases, with 12 bases left in between. In nucleotides, the CDR3 is TGTGCCAGCATGGGGGACGGGGATTCACCCCTCCACTTT. Residues: CASMGDGDSPLHF.

This clonotype showed up many times. V gene TRBV11-3 combines with J gene TRBJ2-1, with D perhaps TRBD2 (5 bases). Germline CDR1 reads SGHNT; CDR2 reads YENEEA. V was shortened by 4 bases and J by 2 bases, with 15 bases between the two germline ends. This CDR3 has 16 residues. The CDR3 is CASSSSMTGAYNEQFF. CDR3 nucleotides: TGTGCCAGCAGCTCCAGTATGACCGGGGCCTACAATGAGCAGTTCTTC.

This clonotype has more than one count but fewer than ten. A much bigger clone sits one base away, suggesting this may be a read error. The chain recombines TRBV28 with TRBJ1-1; D unclear. The CDR3 has 13 amino acids. V was trimmed by 3 bases and J by 3 bases, leaving 8 bases between them. Germline V gene sequence: CDR1 MDHEN, CDR2 SYDVKM. CDR3 residues: CASSFQVYTEAFF. In DNA, the CDR3 is TGTGCCAGCAGTTTCCAGGTTTACACTGAAGCTTTCTTT. Full variable domain (outside the CDR3, taken from reference TRBV28 and TRBJ1-1): DVKVTQSSRYLVKRTGEKVFLECVQDMDHENMFWYRQDPGLGLRLIYFSYDVKMKEKGDIPEGYSVSREKKERFSLILESASTNQTSMYLCASSFQVYTEAFFGQGTRLTVV.

In its sample, this clonotype was seen many times. A read error may account for a junction end that differs from germline. V and J are TRBV7-3 and TRBJ1-4; D is possibly TRBD1 (6 bases). In germline, CDR1 is SGHTA, CDR2 FQGTGA. The CDR3 spans 15 residues. In DNA form, the CDR3 reads TGTGCCAGCAGTTTAACAGGGATTGGGAATGAAAAACTGTTTTTT. This encodes CASSLTGIGNEKLFF.

Points on this clonotype: This may arise from a read error, as a much more abundant clone is one base away. The chain is built from TRBV4-3 and TRBJ1-1; D remains unclear. Trimming stripped 0 bases from V and 6 bases from J, with 11 bases between. CDR3 length: 14 residues. CDR1 is LGHNA, CDR2 YSLEER, per germline. CDR3 in amino acids: CASSQEDGSAEAFF. CDR3 in DNA: TGCGCCAGCAGCCAAGAAGATGGTAGCGCTGAAGCTTTCTTT.

This clonotype has at least ten counts. The rearrangement links TRBV28 to TRBJ1-3; D may be TRBD1 (6 bases). The CDR3 extends over 16 amino acids. In germline, CDR1 is MDHEN, CDR2 SYDVKM. V lost 4 bases, J lost 4 bases, and 17 bases lay in between. The CDR3 is CASSSLRGARGNTIYF. For the CDR3, the DNA is TGTGCCAGCAGTTCCCTGCGGGGGGCGAGGGGAAACACCATATATTTT.

Turning to this clonotype: One end of the junction varies from germline; a read error may be responsible. CDR3 loop: CAAAGRGANILTF. The CDR3 DNA reads as TGTGCAGCGGCAGGTCGCGGGGCCAACATCCTGACTTTC. The chain employs TRBV19 and TRBJ2-6; possibly TRBD2 for D (6 bases). This CDR3 has 13 residues. Looked up from germline, CDR1 is LNHDA and CDR2 is SQIVND (reference sequence).

This clonotype was observed a handful of times. The CDR3 reads CASSLGEQFF. The CDR3 region has the DNA TGTGCCAGCAGTTTGGGTGAGCAGTTCTTC. This chain joins TRBV12-3 or TRBV12-4 and TRBJ2-1; D is unclear. The V end lost 3 bases, the J end lost 9 bases, and 3 bases lay between the germline ends. This CDR3 is 10 amino acids long.

V is TRBV6-2 or TRBV6-3 and J is TRBJ2-2, with D possibly being TRBD1 (6 bases). V was shortened by 6 bases and J by 4 bases, with 12 bases between the two germline ends. Germline CDR1 is MNHEY and CDR2 is SVGEGT. This CDR3 contains 14 residues. For the CDR3, the DNA is TGTGCCAGCAGACTACAGGGAGTCACCGGGGAGCTGTTTTTT. It yields the protein CASRLQGVTGELFF.

This clonotype was observed at least ten times. The chain carries TRBV5-5 and TRBJ2-2, with no clear D. The CDR3 is 13 residues long. CDR1 SGHKS and CDR2 YYEKEE come from the germline V gene (reference sequence). V gave up 2 bases and J gave up 6 bases, with 8 bases separating them. This CDR3 is CASSFHAAGELFF. CDR3 nucleotide sequence: TGTGCCAGCAGCTTTCATGCCGCCGGGGAGCTGTTTTTT.

This rearrangement joins TRBV12-3 or TRBV12-4 to TRBJ1-5; no firm D call. Trimming took 3 bases from V and 2 from J, leaving 5 bases between them. This CDR3 comprises 13 residues. CDR3 sequence: CASSFDRNQPQHF. The CDR3 DNA follows: TGTGCCAGCAGTTTTGATCGCAATCAGCCCCAGCATTTT.

This clonotype has a count of ten or more. The V gene is TRBV2, the J gene TRBJ2-3, with TRBD2 matching 10 bases. The CDR3 runs 15 residues. Trimming at V came to 9 bases and at J to 4 bases, leaving 10 bases not matched to a gene. CDR1 is SNHLY, CDR2 FYNNEI, per germline. CDR3 loop: CASTIAGGGSDTQYF. CDR3 in DNA: TGTGCCAGTACCATAGCGGGAGGCGGCTCAGATACGCAGTATTTT.

A note on this clonotype: One end of the junction fails to match germline, which may point to a read error. The chain joins TRBV6-1 to TRBJ2-2, with TRBD1 matching over 8 bases. This CDR3 is built from 15 residues. The germline gives CDR1 MNHNS, CDR2 SASEGT. This CDR3 is CTSTLTGASPGELFF. Written as DNA, the CDR3 is TGTACCAGCACCTTGACAGGGGCGTCCCCCGGGGAGCTGTTTTTT.

Turning to this clonotype: A read error is likely here: a far larger clone is one base away. V and J are TRBV6-5 and TRBJ2-7, with 7 bases fitting TRBD1. This CDR3 comprises 11 residues. CDR1 MNHEY and CDR2 SVGAGI come from the germline V gene. CDR3 sequence reads: CASGQAYDQYF. The CDR3 DNA reads as TGTGCCAGCGGACAGGCCTACGATCAGTACTTC.

The CDR3: CASSFGGFQETDTQYF. Here the CDR3 DNA reads TGTGCCAGTAGTTTCGGGGGGTTCCAAGAAACAGATACGCAGTATTTT. V and J are TRBV19 and TRBJ2-3; 7 nucleotides match TRBD2. The length of the CDR3 is 16 residues. Germline V gives CDR1 LNHDA, CDR2 SQIVND (reference sequence). The ends lost 5 bases at V and 3 bases at J; junction bases unmatched: 11.

This clonotype was found many times. V gene TRBV6-1 combines with J gene TRBJ1-1, with TRBD1 as a possible D gene (5 bases). There are 13 residues in the CDR3. The V gene lost 6 bases and the J gene lost 6 bases, with 14 bases spanning the gap. Germline lookup yields CDR1 MNHNS and CDR2 SASEGT. CDR3 sequence reads: CASSRDSWAEAFF. CDR3 sequence (DNA): TGTGCCAGCAGCAGGGATTCTTGGGCTGAAGCTTTCTTT.

The J gene is TRBJ2-1, the V gene TRBV20-1; no clear D gene. Germline assignment: CDR1 DFQATT and CDR2 SNEGSKA (reference sequence). V was trimmed by 6 bases and J by 0 bases, leaving 15 bases between them. The CDR3 has 15 amino acids. CDR3 sequence (DNA): TGCAGTGCCTTTGGCGGTAAAGGCTCCTACAATGAGCAGTTCTTC. Translation: CSAFGGKGSYNEQFF.

This sequence joins TRBV28 and TRBJ2-7; a weak D match, TRBD1 (6 bases). The CDR3 spans 15 residues. From germline, CDR1 is MDHEN and CDR2 SYDVKM. V was pared by 1 base and J by 2 bases, with 12 bases between. This CDR3 reads CASSLSGRQAYEQYF. The CDR3 DNA reads as TGTGCCAGCAGTTTATCTGGGAGACAGGCCTACGAGCAGTACTTC.

In this sample, this clonotype turned up many times. The chain recombines TRBV6-2 or TRBV6-3 with TRBJ1-1; 7 bases fit TRBD1. The V segment lost 3 bases and the J segment 7 bases; nucleotides outside the gene matches: 14. CDR1 and CDR2 from the germline V gene are MNHEY and SVGEGT. The CDR3 is made up of 16 amino acids. In DNA form, the CDR3 reads TGTGCCAGCAGTTATCGTGCCGGGACAGCGGTATTTGAAGCTTTCTTT. It encodes CASSYRAGTAVFEAFF.

The chain is built from TRBV4-1 and TRBJ2-5; a possible D gene is TRBD2 (6 bases). CDR3 length: 13 amino acids. V was cut by 4 bases and J by 4 bases, with 10 bases left in between. Per the germline V gene, CDR1 is MGHRA and CDR2 is YSYEKL. The CDR3 is CASSPPGGETQYF. For the CDR3, the DNA is TGCGCCAGCAGCCCGCCCGGGGGAGAGACCCAGTACTTC.

This chain uses TRBV28 with TRBJ1-2; D ambiguous. The V end lost 6 bases, the J end lost 8 bases, and 16 bases lay between the germline ends. The CDR3 is 13 residues long. CDR1 MDHEN and CDR2 SYDVKM come from the germline V gene. CDR3 sequence (DNA): TGTGCCAGCAGGCGACAAGGTTCGAGAGGCTACACCTTC. Its protein is CASRRQGSRGYTF.

In its sample, this clonotype was seen many times. The chain carries TRBV20-1 and TRBJ1-2; D possibly corresponds to TRBD1 (5 bases). This CDR3 has 14 amino acids. V lost 3 bases, J lost 7 bases, and 18 bases lay in between. CDR1 is DFQATT and CDR2 is SNEGSKA in the germline V gene (reference sequence). The CDR3 protein is CSASRTNDLGGYTF. The CDR3 bases are TGCAGTGCTAGTAGGACAAACGACTTGGGTGGCTACACCTTC.

This clonotype occurred many times. The V and J genes are TRBV6-2 or TRBV6-3 and TRBJ2-5; perhaps TRBD1 as D (5 bases). Germline lookup yields CDR1 MNHEY and CDR2 SVGEGT. CDR3 length equals 16 residues. Deletions cut 5 bases from V and 2 bases from J, with 18 bases between. This CDR3 is CASSPRPGQTQETQYF. The CDR3 coding sequence is TGTGCCAGCAGTCCACGTCCAGGGCAGACACAAGAGACCCAGTACTTC.

This clonotype was counted at least ten times. V is TRBV28 and J is TRBJ2-3, with no clear D. V was trimmed by 6 bases and J by 2 bases, leaving 9 bases between them. Per germline, CDR1 MDHEN and CDR2 SYDVKM. This CDR3 spans 13 amino acids. The CDR3 spells CASRGITTDTQYF. The CDR3 bases are TGTGCCAGCAGGGGGATAACCACAGATACGCAGTATTTT.

This clonotype appeared many times. The rearrangement uses TRBV18 and TRBJ2-2; 8 bases map to TRBD1. The V gene end was trimmed by 0 bases and the J gene end by 6 bases; junction bases not matched to a gene: 9. Germline CDR1 and CDR2: KGHSH and LQKENI. The CDR3 loop spans 17 amino acids. The CDR3 DNA sequence: TGTGCCAGCTCACCACCCTCGGGCAGGGGGCTAGCCGGGGAGCTGTTTTTT. This gives the protein CASSPPSGRGLAGELFF.

The V gene is TRBV19, the J gene TRBJ2-2; 8 bases align to TRBD1. CDR3 size: 14 residues. V dropped 4 bases and J dropped 4; count of bases not matched to a gene: 2. From germline, CDR1 is LNHDA and CDR2 SQIVND (reference sequence). This CDR3 is CASSKDRGTGELFF. The CDR3 nucleotides read TGTGCCAGTAGTAAAGACAGGGGCACCGGGGAGCTGTTTTTT.

The chain joins TRBV10-3 to TRBJ1-1; weak D call: TRBD1 (5 bases). The CDR3 is 13 amino acids. Germline values: CDR1 ENHRY, CDR2 SYGVKD. Trimming left V 3 bases short and J 4 bases short, with 9 bases between. CDR3 coding DNA: TGTGCCATCAGTGAACAGGAGGGCACTGAAGCTTTCTTT. This gives the protein CAISEQEGTEAFF.

There are many counts of this clonotype. The V gene is TRBV20-1, the J gene TRBJ2-2, with D uncertain. The CDR3 is made up of 12 amino acids. Germline lookup yields CDR1 DFQATT and CDR2 SNEGSKA (reference sequence). The V end lost 3 bases, the J end lost 4 bases, and 6 bases lay between the germline ends. The CDR3 is CSASRVTGELFF. CDR3 nucleotide sequence: TGCAGTGCTAGTCGGGTCACCGGGGAGCTGTTTTTT.

The table lists this clonotype with many counts. The genes are TRBV3-2 and TRBJ2-7. TRBV3-2 is a documented pseudogene. The CDR3 is made up of 13 amino acids. CDR3 nucleotides: TGTGCCAGCAGCCAAGACGAAACCTACGAGCAGTACTTC. This codes for CASSQDETYEQYF.